The 11 T cell receptor beta chains listed next were all sequenced from one sample in a study of T cells after yellow fever vaccination. One entry per CDR3 protein, called by TCRdb with MiXCR from the 5' RACE reads. The data hold some 500,000 distinct CDR3 sequences, with approximately 12% observed a single time. The input for sequencing was PBMCs, taken on the day of the yellow fever booster vaccination. The receptor source for this set is a man aged 25-45 years who received the YFV17D yellow fever vaccine.

This clonotype was counted between two and nine times. The J gene is TRBJ2-1, the V gene TRBV5-1, with D possibly being TRBD1 or TRBD2 (7 bases each). Trimming took off 1 base at V and 11 bases at J, with 16 bases between the two ends. Germline V gene lookup returns CDR1 SGHRS and CDR2 YFSETQ. The CDR3 covers 14 residues. Here the CDR3 reads CASSLQGEAGKQFF. The DNA for the CDR3 is TGCGCCAGCAGCTTGCAGGGGGAAGCGGGAAAGCAGTTCTTC.

This clonotype has more than one count but fewer than ten. The V gene is TRBV5-1, the J gene TRBJ1-4; D not certain. V was shortened by 1 base and J by 5 bases, with 12 bases between the two germline ends. Germline loops: CDR1 SGHRS, CDR2 YFSETQ. The CDR3 length is 15 residues. In DNA form, the CDR3 reads TGCGCCAGCAGCTTGAGGAGCAGCTCGAATGAAAAACTGTTTTTT. Amino acid sequence: CASSLRSSSNEKLFF. Full variable domain (outside the CDR3, taken from reference TRBV5-1 and TRBJ1-4): KAGVTQTPRYLIKTRGQQVTLSCSPISGHRSVSWYQQTPGQGLQFLFEYFSETQRNKGNFPGRFSGRQFSNSRSEMNVSTLELGDSALYLCASSLRSSSNEKLFFGSGTQLSVL.

With regard to this clonotype: The junction departs from the called germline gene at one end, perhaps through a read error. The gene calls are TRBV9 and TRBJ2-7; no reliable D call. The CDR3 has 14 amino acids. Germline CDR1 reads SGDLS; CDR2 reads YYNGEE. The CDR3 region is CASSRPDSPYEKYF. The DNA for the CDR3 is TGTGCCAGCAGCAGACCCGACTCGCCCTACGAGAAGTACTTC. The complete variable domain, with remaining parts taken from reference TRBV9 and TRBJ2-7, reads DSGVTQTPKHLITATGQRVTLRCSPRSGDLSVYWYQQSLDQGLQFLIQYYNGEERAKGNILERFSAQQFPDLHSELNLSSLELGDSALYFCASSRPDSPYEKYFGPGTRLTVT.

This clonotype was counted between two and nine times. The chain is built from TRBV6-5 and TRBJ2-5; D is uncertain. CDR1 and CDR2 (germline): MNHEY, SVGAGI. This CDR3 has 13 residues. V lost 2 bases and J 0 bases, leaving 4 bases between the germline ends. The CDR3 protein is CASSYVHQETQYF. CDR3 sequence (DNA): TGTGCCAGCAGTTACGTTCACCAAGAGACCCAGTACTTC.

The chain joins TRBV15 to TRBJ2-1; D is perhaps TRBD1 (5 bases). The germline CDR1 and CDR2 sequences are LNHNV and YYDKDF (reference sequence). Trimming pared 4 bases from V and 0 bases from J, leaving 10 bases between. The CDR3 totals 15 residues. CDR3 nucleotide sequence: TGTGCCACCAGCAAGGGGCAGGGCTCCTACAATGAGCAGTTCTTC. Protein sequence: CATSKGQGSYNEQFF.

This chain joins TRBV7-8 and TRBJ1-1; D is unresolved. The CDR3 loop spans 14 amino acids. CDR1 is SGHVS, CDR2 FQNEAQ, per germline. V lost 5 bases to trimming and J lost 3 bases, with 13 bases between them. This CDR3 reads CASSPQGPDTEAFF. CDR3 in DNA: TGTGCCAGCAGCCCACAAGGGCCCGACACTGAAGCTTTCTTT.

The chain combines TRBV4-2 with TRBJ2-3, with D unresolved. The V end lost 0 bases, the J end lost 5 bases, and 6 bases lay between the germline ends. Looked up from germline, CDR1 is LGHNA and CDR2 is YNFKEQ. This CDR3 is 13 amino acids long. In DNA, the CDR3 is TGTGCCAGCAGCCAAGATACGGGAGATACGCAGTATTTT. Translation: CASSQDTGDTQYF.

The chain links TRBV7-9 to TRBJ1-5; D perhaps matches TRBD1 (6 bases). CDR3 length: 14 amino acids. Germline assignment: CDR1 SEHNR and CDR2 FQNEAQ (reference sequence). V lost 2 bases to trimming and J lost 5 bases, with 10 bases between them. CDR3 nucleotide sequence: TGTGCCAGCAGCTTAAGCAGGGGCGATCAGCCCCAGCATTTT. It yields the protein CASSLSRGDQPQHF.

The chain couples TRBV4-3 to TRBJ1-1; D call uncertain. This CDR3 spans 13 amino acids. Trimming took off 0 bases at V and 9 bases at J, with 11 bases between the two ends. CDR1 LGHNA and CDR2 YSLEER come from the germline V gene. The CDR3 bases are TGCGCCAGCAGCCAAGAATTCAGTTCTCAAGCTTTCTTT. This codes for CASSQEFSSQAFF.

This clonotype was counted only a few times. V is TRBV10-3 and J is TRBJ2-1, with 11 positions matching TRBD2. This CDR3 is 15 amino acids long. CDR1 is ENHRY and CDR2 is SYGVKD in the germline V gene. Losses at the gene ends were 3 bases for V and 5 bases for J; bases not matched to a gene: 3. CDR3: CAISEPGLADNEQFF. DNA for the CDR3: TGTGCCATCAGTGAACCGGGACTAGCGGACAATGAGCAGTTCTTC.

Only a few counts were recorded for this clonotype. The J gene is TRBJ2-1, the V gene TRBV5-4; TRBD2 matches at 8 bases. CDR1 SGHNT and CDR2 YYREEE come from the germline V gene (reference sequence). The CDR3 covers 16 residues. The V gene end was trimmed by 1 base and the J gene end by 8 bases; junction bases not matched to a gene: 11. CDR3 nucleotide sequence: TGTGCCAGCAGCTTGACTAGCGGCTCGGAGCTTGATGAGCAGTTCTTC. Its translation: CASSLTSGSELDEQFF.